A single sample is the source of the 25 T cell receptor beta chains below, sequenced in a study of shared clonotypes between healthy human individuals (dated by TCRdb to 2020 to 2021). For the CD8 naive samples, CD45RO-negative cells were positively selected for CCR7, yielding a CD45RA+CCR7+ population from which TemRA cells were excluded. Libraries were built with the immunoSEQ multiplex PCR assay. Sourced from immuneACCESS, this table was stored by TCRdb with only in-frame sequences that have V and J called. A share of the clones is absent; for the studies checked, an unresolved V gene accounts for under half, and the remainder has no known explanation. A total of over 800,000 clones appear in this sample, about 92% of them only once. The top ten clonotypes cover 24% of the sample. Sequencing input: naive CD8+ T cells sorted from blood. The cell subset or site label on this specimen signifies: CD45RA+CCR7+. The receptors here all came from a man aged 25 to 40 in good health.

The chain recombines TRBV27 with TRBJ1-5, with D tentatively TRBD1 (6 bases). Trimming took off 6 bases at V and 5 bases at J, with 11 bases between the two ends. The CDR3 covers 13 residues. The germline V gene has CDR1 MNHEY and CDR2 SMNVEV (reference sequence). This CDR3 reads CASRQGLHQPQHF. For the CDR3, the DNA is TGTGCCAGCAGACAGGGTCTTCATCAGCCCCAGCATTTT.

About this clone itself: Distinct nucleotide sequences in the sample also encode this CDR3. The chain combines TRBV27 with TRBJ2-7; weak D call: TRBD2 (5 bases). CDR1 and CDR2 (germline): MNHEY, SMNVEV (reference sequence). V lost 2 bases to trimming and J lost 1 base, with 6 bases between them. The CDR3 is 13 residues long. CDR3 amino acids: CASSLRGSYEQYF. The CDR3 DNA reads TGTGCCAGCAGTTTACGGGGATCCTACGAGCAGTACTTC.

The chain is built from TRBV13 and TRBJ2-7; D unclear. Trimming shortened V by 6 bases and J by 2 bases, and 8 bases separated the two germline ends. CDR3 length: 12 residues. Germline V gene lookup returns CDR1 PRHDT and CDR2 FYEKMQ (reference sequence). CDR3 protein: CASRKKPYEQYF. CDR3 nucleotides: TGTGCCAGCAGGAAAAAACCCTACGAGCAGTACTTC.

The rearrangement joins TRBV11-3 to TRBJ2-1, with a possible D match to TRBD2 (6 bases). From germline, CDR1 is SGHNT and CDR2 YENEEA. The germline V and J ends were trimmed by 5 bases and 7 bases, with 12 bases remaining between them. The CDR3 extends over 13 amino acids. This chain's CDR3 is CASSPISGNEQFF. In DNA form, the CDR3 reads TGTGCCAGCAGCCCGATAAGCGGGAATGAGCAGTTCTTC.

This clone has a handful of counts. The chain links TRBV7-2 to TRBJ2-1; the D gene is possibly TRBD1 (6 bases). The CDR3 loop spans 14 amino acids. Looked up from germline, CDR1 is SGHTA and CDR2 is FQGNSA. The ends were cut back, 5 bases at V and 10 bases at J, with 18 bases in the middle. In DNA form, the CDR3 reads TGTGCCAGCAGCCCGCTAGCAGGGGCTCGCGAGCAGTTCTTC. This gives the protein CASSPLAGAREQFF.

This rearrangement joins TRBV7-9 to TRBJ1-4; D not resolved. Trimming took off 5 bases at V and 0 bases at J, with 4 bases between the two ends. From germline, CDR1 is SEHNR and CDR2 FQNEAQ (reference sequence). The CDR3 sequence is 13 residues long. The CDR3: CASSVATNEKLFF. The CDR3 DNA follows: TGTGCCAGCAGCGTTGCAACTAATGAAAAACTGTTTTTT.

J is TRBJ1-2 and V is TRBV28, with 9 positions matching TRBD1. CDR3 length equals 18 residues. In germline, CDR1 is MDHEN, CDR2 SYDVKM. The junction had 16 bases not matched to a gene; V was cut back by 5 bases and J by 3 bases. The CDR3 DNA reads as TGTGCCAGCAGTCCCCCCGGGACAGGGCACGGGAGTGACTATGGCTACACCTTC. It specifies CASSPPGTGHGSDYGYTF.

The chain has TRBV6-5 and TRBJ2-6; D uncertain. Trimming cost V 6 bases and J 4 bases, with 13 bases left between them. Germline V gene lookup returns CDR1 MNHEY and CDR2 SVGAGI. CDR3 length: 15 residues. The CDR3 coding sequence is TGTGCCAGCAGCCCGACCCTGGACGGGGCCAACGTCCTGACTTTC. Translated, it gives CASSPTLDGANVLTF.

The rearrangement uses TRBV7-2 and TRBJ2-1; 8 nucleotides match TRBD2. The trim removed 2 bases at V and 4 bases at J, leaving 7 bases unmatched. Germline V lookup: CDR1 SGHTA, CDR2 FQGNSA. The CDR3 sequence is 16 residues long. Written as DNA, the CDR3 is TGTGCCAGCAGCTTAAAGGGTAGCGGGAAGTACAATGAGCAGTTCTTC. It yields the protein CASSLKGSGKYNEQFF.

The V and J genes are TRBV4-2 and TRBJ2-7; D may be TRBD2 (6 bases). Trimming stripped 4 bases from V and 6 bases from J, with 13 bases between. The CDR3 has 13 amino acids. CDR1 is LGHNA and CDR2 is YNFKEQ in the germline V gene. DNA of the CDR3: TGTGCCAGCAGCCTCCTGACGGAGGGCGAGCAGTACTTC. Its protein product is CASSLLTEGEQYF.

This chain links TRBV5-6 with TRBJ2-7; 10 positions match TRBD1. The J segment lost 0 bases and the V segment lost 3 bases, leaving 15 bases of the junction unmatched. CDR3 length: 19 amino acids. Germline CDR1 is SGHDT and CDR2 is YYEEEE. CDR3 in DNA: TGTGCCAGCAGCTCCTTTGGACAGGGGGGTTTTGCGGGCTCCTACGAGCAGTACTTC. Translated: CASSSFGQGGFAGSYEQYF. Based on the CDR3 plus reference TRBV5-6 and TRBJ2-7, the full variable domain is DAGVTQSPTHLIKTRGQQVTLRCSPKSGHDTVSWYQQALGQGPQFIFQYYEEEERQRGNFPDRFSGHQFPNYSSELNVNALLLGDSALYLCASSSFGQGGFAGSYEQYFGPGTRLTVT.

This chain links TRBV5-6 with TRBJ1-1, with D maybe TRBD1 (5 bases). Per germline, CDR1 SGHDT and CDR2 YYEEEE. The CDR3 runs to 15 residues. V lost 0 bases and J 0 bases, leaving 9 bases between the germline ends. CDR3 DNA sequence: TGTGCCAGCAGCTTGGATGGGACTCTGAACACTGAAGCTTTCTTT. Encoded protein: CASSLDGTLNTEAFF.

Here the CDR3 DNA reads TGTGCCAGCAGTTATGCGTCAGGAGGAGAAGCTTTCTTT. It yields the protein CASSYASGGEAFF. The gene calls are TRBV27 and TRBJ1-1; D is uncertain. V lost 4 bases and J lost 8, with 14 bases in between. This CDR3 contains 13 residues. Germline V lookup: CDR1 MNHEY, CDR2 SMNVEV (reference sequence).

In this sample, this clone turned up once. V usage is TRBV10-2 and J usage is TRBJ2-7, with 7 bases aligning to TRBD2. CDR1 is WSHSY, CDR2 SAAADI, per germline. This CDR3 is 15 amino acids long. J lost 2 bases, V lost 6 bases, and 10 bases had no gene match. The CDR3 region has the DNA TGCGCCAGCAGGGGGACTAAGCGGGATCCCTACGAGCAGTACTTC. Encoded protein: CASRGTKRDPYEQYF.

This rearrangement joins TRBV29-1 to TRBJ2-7; possibly TRBD1 for D (6 bases). Trimming removed 6 bases from V and 2 bases from J, with 17 bases in between. This CDR3 has 14 residues. Germline CDR1 reads SQVTM; CDR2 reads ANQGSEA. This chain's CDR3 is CSVKLTGQTYEQYF. CDR3 nucleotide sequence: TGCAGCGTCAAGCTCACAGGGCAGACCTACGAGCAGTACTTC.

V is TRBV10-2 and J is TRBJ2-3; the match to TRBD1 covers 9 bases. Germline loops: CDR1 WSHSY, CDR2 SAAADI. After removal of 6 bases from V and 7 bases from J, the junction contained 2 bases not matched to a gene. The CDR3 has 12 residues. CDR3 bases: TGCGCCAGCAGGGACAGGGGCAATACGCAGTATTTT. Translation: CASRDRGNTQYF.

This sequence joins TRBV4-1 and TRBJ1-4, with unresolved D. Germline loops: CDR1 MGHRA, CDR2 YSYEKL. The V gene lost 1 base and the J gene lost 5 bases, with 8 bases spanning the gap. The CDR3 contains 14 residues. CDR3 nucleotides: TGCGCCAGCAGCCAAGCAACACCGAATGAAAAACTGTTTTTT. It yields the protein CASSQATPNEKLFF.

CDR3: CASSPRAGGPTIEQFF. As DNA, the CDR3 is TGTGCCAGCAGCCCAAGGGCGGGAGGGCCGACAATTGAGCAGTTCTTC. This chain uses TRBV7-9 with TRBJ2-1; 9 bases fit TRBD2. There are 16 residues in the CDR3. The germline V gene has CDR1 SEHNR and CDR2 FQNEAQ (reference sequence). The junction had 14 bases not matched to a gene; V was cut back by 5 bases and J by 9 bases.

The J gene is TRBJ2-1, the V gene TRBV27; TRBD2 might be the D (6 bases). CDR3 length: 16 residues. Germline CDR1 reads MNHEY; CDR2 reads SMNVEV (reference sequence). V lost 0 bases and J lost 7, with 16 bases in between. This chain's CDR3 is CASSLSSGSYPNEQFF. The CDR3 DNA sequence: TGTGCCAGCAGTTTATCAAGCGGGTCATACCCAAATGAGCAGTTCTTC.

This rearrangement joins TRBV18 to TRBJ2-6; a possible D gene is TRBD2 (6 bases). The CDR3 loop spans 18 amino acids. The V and J ends lost 4 bases and 5 bases respectively, with 21 bases between them. CDR1 and CDR2 (germline): KGHSH, LQKENI. CDR3 region: CASSHQRDLQSRANVLTF. The CDR3 DNA sequence: TGTGCCAGCTCACACCAGAGGGACTTACAAAGTCGGGCCAACGTCCTGACTTTC.

V gene TRBV2 combines with J gene TRBJ2-1, with 9 bases fitting TRBD2. V dropped 2 bases and J dropped 5; count of bases not matched to a gene: 4. CDR1 is SNHLY, CDR2 FYNNEI, per germline. This CDR3 comprises 15 residues. In DNA form, the CDR3 reads TGTGCCAGCAGTGAACTAGCGGGGAATGACAATGAGCAGTTCTTC. Translation: CASSELAGNDNEQFF.

This clone was seen once. J is TRBJ2-7 and V is TRBV6-5; 12 bases agree with TRBD2. Trimming cost V 5 bases and J 0 bases; bases outside gene matches: 2. This CDR3 region has 15 residues. Germline lookup yields CDR1 MNHEY and CDR2 SVGAGI. CDR3 DNA sequence: TGTGCCAGCAGTGTGGGACTAGCGGGCTCCTACGAGCAGTACTTC. Protein: CASSVGLAGSYEQYF.

The V call is TRBV5-6, the J call TRBJ2-7; D gene unclear. V shed 0 bases and J shed 2 bases, with 12 bases lying between them. The CDR3 runs 15 residues. Germline V gene lookup returns CDR1 SGHDT and CDR2 YYEEEE. The CDR3 region has the DNA TGTGCCAGCAGCTTGGTAGAGGAACCTACCTACGAGCAGTACTTC. Protein sequence: CASSLVEEPTYEQYF.

J is TRBJ2-7 and V is TRBV7-6, with 7 bases fitting TRBD1. Germline trimming cut 5 bases from V and 2 bases from J; bases unmatched to any gene: 6. The CDR3 is 14 amino acids. Germline lookup yields CDR1 SGHVS and CDR2 FNYEAQ. The CDR3 coding sequence is TGTGCCAGCAGCGTGGGGCAGGGGGCCTACGAGCAGTACTTC. It codes for CASSVGQGAYEQYF.

This clone was seen ten or more times. V and J are TRBV6-1 and TRBJ1-2, with D maybe TRBD1 (5 bases). CDR1 and CDR2 (germline): MNHNS, SASEGT. The V and J ends lost 2 bases and 4 bases respectively, with 11 bases between them. The CDR3 covers 14 residues. CDR3 DNA: TGTGCCAGCAGTGAACCAGGGCTCGGCTATGGCTACACCTTC. This gives the protein CASSEPGLGYGYTF.